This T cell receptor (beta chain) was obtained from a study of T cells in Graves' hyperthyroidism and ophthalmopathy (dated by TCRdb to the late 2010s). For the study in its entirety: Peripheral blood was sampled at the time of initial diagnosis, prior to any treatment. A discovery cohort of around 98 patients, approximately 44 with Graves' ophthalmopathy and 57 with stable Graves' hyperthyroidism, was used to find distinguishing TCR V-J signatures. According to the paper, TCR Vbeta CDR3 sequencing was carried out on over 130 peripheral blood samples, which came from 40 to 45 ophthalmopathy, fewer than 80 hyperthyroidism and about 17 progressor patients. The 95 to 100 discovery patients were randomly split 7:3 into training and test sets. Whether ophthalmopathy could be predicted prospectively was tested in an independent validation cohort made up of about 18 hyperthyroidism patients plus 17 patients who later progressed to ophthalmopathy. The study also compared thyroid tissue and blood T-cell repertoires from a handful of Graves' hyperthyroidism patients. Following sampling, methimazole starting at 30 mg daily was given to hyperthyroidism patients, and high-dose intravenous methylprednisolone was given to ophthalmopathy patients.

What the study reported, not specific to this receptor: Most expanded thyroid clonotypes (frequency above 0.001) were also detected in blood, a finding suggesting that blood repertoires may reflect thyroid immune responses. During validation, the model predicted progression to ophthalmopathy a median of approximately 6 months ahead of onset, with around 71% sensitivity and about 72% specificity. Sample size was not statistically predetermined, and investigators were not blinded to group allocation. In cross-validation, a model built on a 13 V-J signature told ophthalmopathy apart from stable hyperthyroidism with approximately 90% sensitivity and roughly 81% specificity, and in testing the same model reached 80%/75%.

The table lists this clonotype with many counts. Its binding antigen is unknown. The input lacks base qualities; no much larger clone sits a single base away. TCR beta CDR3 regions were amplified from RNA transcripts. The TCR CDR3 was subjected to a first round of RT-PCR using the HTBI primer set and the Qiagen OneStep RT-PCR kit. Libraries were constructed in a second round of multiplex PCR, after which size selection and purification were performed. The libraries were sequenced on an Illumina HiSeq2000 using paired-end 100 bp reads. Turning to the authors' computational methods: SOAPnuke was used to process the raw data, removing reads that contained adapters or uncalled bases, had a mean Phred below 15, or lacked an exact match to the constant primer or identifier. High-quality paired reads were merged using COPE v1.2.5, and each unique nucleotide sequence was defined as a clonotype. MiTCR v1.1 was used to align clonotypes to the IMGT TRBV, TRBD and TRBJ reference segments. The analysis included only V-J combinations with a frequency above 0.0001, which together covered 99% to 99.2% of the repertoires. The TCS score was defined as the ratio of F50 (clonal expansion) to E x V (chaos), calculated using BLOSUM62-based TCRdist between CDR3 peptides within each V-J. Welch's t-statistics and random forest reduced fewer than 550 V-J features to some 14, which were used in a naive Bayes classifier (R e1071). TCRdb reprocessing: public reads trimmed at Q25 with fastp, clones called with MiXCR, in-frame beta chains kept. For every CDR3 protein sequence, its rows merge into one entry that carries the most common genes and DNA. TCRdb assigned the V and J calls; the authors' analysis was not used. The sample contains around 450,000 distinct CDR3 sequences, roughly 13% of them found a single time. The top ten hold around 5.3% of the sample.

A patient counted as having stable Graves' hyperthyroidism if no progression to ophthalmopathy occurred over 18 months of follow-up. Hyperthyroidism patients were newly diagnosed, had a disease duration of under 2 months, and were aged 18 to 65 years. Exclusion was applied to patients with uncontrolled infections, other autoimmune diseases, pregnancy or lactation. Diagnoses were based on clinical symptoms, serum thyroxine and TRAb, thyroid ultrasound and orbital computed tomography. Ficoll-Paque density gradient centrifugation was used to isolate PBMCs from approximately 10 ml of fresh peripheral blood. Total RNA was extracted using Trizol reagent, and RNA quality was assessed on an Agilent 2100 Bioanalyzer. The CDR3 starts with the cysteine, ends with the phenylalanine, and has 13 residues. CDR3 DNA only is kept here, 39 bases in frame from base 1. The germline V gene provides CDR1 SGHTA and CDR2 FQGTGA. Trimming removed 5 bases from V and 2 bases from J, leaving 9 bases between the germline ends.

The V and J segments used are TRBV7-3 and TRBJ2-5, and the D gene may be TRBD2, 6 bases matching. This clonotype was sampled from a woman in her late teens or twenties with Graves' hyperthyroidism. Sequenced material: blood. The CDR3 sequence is CASSPGTQETQYF. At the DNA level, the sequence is TGTGCCAGCAGCCCCGGGACTCAAGAGACCCAGTACTTC.